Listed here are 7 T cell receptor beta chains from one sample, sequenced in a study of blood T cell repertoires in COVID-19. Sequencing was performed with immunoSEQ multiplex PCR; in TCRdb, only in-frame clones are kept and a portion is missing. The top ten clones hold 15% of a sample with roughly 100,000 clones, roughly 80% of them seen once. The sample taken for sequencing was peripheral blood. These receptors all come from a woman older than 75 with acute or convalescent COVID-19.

The CDR3 sequence is CASSLTSAYNEQFF. In DNA, the CDR3 is TGCGCCAGCAGCTTAACTAGCGCTTACAATGAGCAGTTCTTC. The V and J genes are TRBV5-1 and TRBJ2-1, with 7 bases aligning to TRBD2. The V gene end was trimmed by 2 bases and the J gene end by 4 bases; junction bases not matched to a gene: 3. Germline V gives CDR1 SGHRS, CDR2 YFSETQ. This CDR3 contains 14 residues.

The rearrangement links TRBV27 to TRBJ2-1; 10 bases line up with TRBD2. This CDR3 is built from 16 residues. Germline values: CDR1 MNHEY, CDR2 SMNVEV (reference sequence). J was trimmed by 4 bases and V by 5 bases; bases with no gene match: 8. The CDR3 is CASSHPRTSGYNEQFF. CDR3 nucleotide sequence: TGTGCCAGCAGTCATCCCAGGACTAGCGGATACAATGAGCAGTTCTTC.

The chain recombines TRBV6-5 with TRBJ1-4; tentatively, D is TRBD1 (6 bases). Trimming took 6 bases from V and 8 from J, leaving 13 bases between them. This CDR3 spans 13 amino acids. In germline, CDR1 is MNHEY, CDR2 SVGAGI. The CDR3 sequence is CASRPGHKEKLFF. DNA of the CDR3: TGTGCCAGCAGGCCGGGACACAAAGAAAAACTGTTTTTT.

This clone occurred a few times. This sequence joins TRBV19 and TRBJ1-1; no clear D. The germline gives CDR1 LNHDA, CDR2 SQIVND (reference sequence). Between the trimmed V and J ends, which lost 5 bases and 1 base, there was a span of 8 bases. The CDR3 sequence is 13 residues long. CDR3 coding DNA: TGTGCCAGTAGTGATCGCGGGAACACTGAAGCTTTCTTT. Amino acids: CASSDRGNTEAFF.

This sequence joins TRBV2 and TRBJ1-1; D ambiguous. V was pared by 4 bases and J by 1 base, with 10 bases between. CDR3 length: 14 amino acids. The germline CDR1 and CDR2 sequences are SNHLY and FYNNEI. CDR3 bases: TGTGCCAGCAGTGCCCGGGTCGGGAACACTGAAGCTTTCTTT. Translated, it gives CASSARVGNTEAFF.

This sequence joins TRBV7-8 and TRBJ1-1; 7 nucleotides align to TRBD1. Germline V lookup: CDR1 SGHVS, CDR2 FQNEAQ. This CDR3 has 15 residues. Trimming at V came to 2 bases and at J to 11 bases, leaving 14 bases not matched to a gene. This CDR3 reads CASSLYQGDDRVAFF. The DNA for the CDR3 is TGTGCCAGCAGCTTATACCAAGGGGACGACAGGGTGGCTTTCTTT.

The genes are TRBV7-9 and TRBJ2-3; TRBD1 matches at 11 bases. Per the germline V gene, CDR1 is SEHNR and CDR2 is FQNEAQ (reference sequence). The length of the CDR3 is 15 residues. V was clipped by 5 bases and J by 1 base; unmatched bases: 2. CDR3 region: CASSQDRGRTDTQYF. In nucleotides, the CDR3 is TGTGCCAGCAGCCAGGACAGGGGGCGCACAGATACGCAGTATTTT.